This T cell receptor beta chain emerged from a study of shared clonotypes between healthy human individuals. TCRdb's copy holds only in-frame clones and misses some; the assay was immunoSEQ multiplex PCR. The sample has 850,000 to 1,200,000 clones, around 76% seen once. Sample: memory CD4+ T cells sorted from blood. Regarding subset: CD45RA-negative fraction. The receptor comes from a man aged 18 to 35 in good health.

The CDR3 sequence: CASSADRVGNTIYF. CDR3 coding DNA: TGTGCCAGCAGCGCAGACAGGGTAGGAAACACCATATATTTT. The J gene is TRBJ1-3, the V gene TRBV5-4, with 7 bases aligning to TRBD1. The CDR3 runs 14 residues. Germline V gives CDR1 SGHNT, CDR2 YYREEE (reference sequence). J was trimmed by 4 bases and V by 4 bases; bases with no gene match: 5.